These 25 T cell receptor beta chains share one sample of origin, sequenced in a study of cytomegalovirus exposure and HLA in healthy donors. TCRdb's copy holds only in-frame clones and misses some; the assay was immunoSEQ multiplex PCR. The data hold fewer than 200,000 clones, with about 90% observed a single time. Sequenced material: PBMCs. The receptors shown here come from a woman in her thirties in good health and CMV-seronegative.

Here the CDR3 reads CASSLFHSDTQYF. CDR3 DNA sequence: TGTGCCAGCAGTTTATTCCACTCAGATACGCAGTATTTT. This chain links TRBV27 with TRBJ2-3; D gene ambiguous. Germline V CDR1 and CDR2: MNHEY, SMNVEV (reference sequence). This CDR3 comprises 13 residues. V was shortened by 1 base and J by 4 bases, with 6 bases between the two germline ends.

This clone is medium-sized by share. This sequence joins TRBV4-2 and TRBJ1-2; D ambiguous. Germline-derived CDR1 and CDR2 are LGHNA and YNFKEQ. CDR3 size: 13 residues. Trimming took off 1 base at V and 4 bases at J, with 7 bases between the two ends. In DNA, the CDR3 is TGTGCCAGCAGCCAAGGAGGGAGCTATGGCTACACCTTC. This codes for CASSQGGSYGYTF.

The chain uses TRBV5-1 and TRBJ2-5; 13 nucleotides agree with TRBD2. The length of the CDR3 is 16 residues. V shed 4 bases and J 1 base; nucleotides not matched to a gene: 4. The germline V gene encodes CDR1 SGHRS and CDR2 YFSETQ. CDR3 sequence reads: CASSQTSGGAQETQYF. The CDR3 DNA reads TGCGCCAGCAGCCAAACTAGCGGGGGGGCCCAAGAGACCCAGTACTTC.

V is TRBV18 and J is TRBJ1-2; the match to TRBD1 covers 8 bases. CDR1 KGHSH and CDR2 LQKENI come from the germline V gene. The junction had 3 bases not matched to a gene; V was cut back by 3 bases and J by 0 bases. There are 15 residues in the CDR3. Here the CDR3 reads CASSPEQGANYGYTF. The CDR3 nucleotides read TGTGCCAGCTCACCGGAACAGGGGGCTAACTATGGCTACACCTTC.

This clone occurred once. The CDR3 bases are TGTGCCAGCAGCTTGACCCCCACGACCTCTGGGGCCAACGTCCTGACTTTC. Its translation is CASSLTPTTSGANVLTF. This chain links TRBV7-9 with TRBJ2-6; D uncertain. The germline gives CDR1 SEHNR, CDR2 FQNEAQ (reference sequence). The ends were cut back, 3 bases at V and 0 bases at J, with 12 bases in the middle. CDR3 length equals 17 residues. The full variable domain, rest sourced from reference TRBV7-9 and TRBJ2-6, is DTGVSQNPRHKITKRGQNVTFRCDPISEHNRLYWYRQTLGQGPEFLTYFQNEAQLEKSRLLSDRFSAERPKGSFSTLEIQRTEQGDSAMYLCASSLTPTTSGANVLTFGAGSRLTVL.

The chain carries TRBV4-1 and TRBJ1-2; D is perhaps TRBD1 (5 bases). The length of the CDR3 is 14 residues. Germline CDR1 is MGHRA and CDR2 is YSYEKL. V was shortened by 0 bases and J by 8 bases, with 13 bases between the two germline ends. As DNA, the CDR3 is TGCGCCAGCAGCCAAGATGCAGGGACCGGGGGCTACACCTTC. It yields the protein CASSQDAGTGGYTF.

The genes are TRBV6-5 and TRBJ2-7; D remains unclear. Per germline, CDR1 MNHEY and CDR2 SVGAGI. Trimming stripped 6 bases from V and 1 base from J, with 13 bases between. CDR3 length equals 14 residues. CDR3 nucleotides: TGTGCCAGCAGGACCCGGACGCAGTCCTACGAGCAGTACTTC. Translation gives CASRTRTQSYEQYF.

This clone was observed a handful of times. The chain joins TRBV29-1 to TRBJ2-7; D ambiguous. Per germline, CDR1 SQVTM and CDR2 ANQGSEA. The CDR3 is made up of 11 amino acids. V was cut by 6 bases and J by 7 bases, with 13 bases left in between. The chain's CDR3 is CSVPWEGEQYF. CDR3 nucleotide sequence: TGCAGCGTCCCTTGGGAAGGGGAGCAGTACTTC.

The chain joins TRBV7-8 to TRBJ1-2; unclear D gene. CDR1 and CDR2 (germline): SGHVS, FQNEAQ. The CDR3 runs 18 residues. V lost 2 bases and J lost 0, with 19 bases in between. Here the CDR3 DNA reads TGTGCCAGCAGCTTACCACGGGTGGCCGATGTAACTAACTATGGCTACACCTTC. Residues: CASSLPRVADVTNYGYTF.

This chain connects TRBV18 to TRBJ1-5, with 8 nucleotides matching TRBD1. Germline V lookup: CDR1 KGHSH, CDR2 LQKENI. The CDR3 loop spans 13 amino acids. Unmatched junction bases numbered 0, after V lost 3 bases and J lost 5 bases. The CDR3 nucleotides read TGTGCCAGCTCACCGACAGGGGATCAGCCCCAGCATTTT. Amino acids: CASSPTGDQPQHF. Full variable domain (missing parts from reference TRBV18 and TRBJ1-5): NAGVMQNPRHLVRRRGQEARLRCSPMKGHSHVYWYRQLPEEGLKFMVYLQKENIIDESGMPKERFSAEFPKEGPSILRIQQVVRGDSAAYFCASSPTGDQPQHFGDGTRLSIL.

This chain uses TRBV30 with TRBJ1-5; possible D gene TRBD1, 6 bases. Trimming cost V 5 bases and J 2 bases, with 10 bases left between them. Germline lookup yields CDR1 GTSNPN and CDR2 SVGIG (reference sequence). There are 13 residues in the CDR3. The CDR3 is CAWGQRGNQPQHF. In DNA form, the CDR3 reads TGTGCCTGGGGACAGCGTGGCAATCAGCCCCAGCATTTT.

V and J are TRBV4-3 and TRBJ2-3; no firm D call. The V end lost 5 bases, the J end lost 5 bases, and 11 bases lay between the germline ends. Germline-derived CDR1 and CDR2 are LGHNA and YSLEER. The CDR3 sequence is 13 residues long. The CDR3 is CASSDERGDTQYF. DNA of the CDR3: TGCGCCAGCAGCGACGAGCGAGGAGATACGCAGTATTTT.

The rearrangement joins TRBV5-4 to TRBJ2-7; TRBD1 aligns across 9 bases. The V gene end was trimmed by 4 bases and the J gene end by 1 base; junction bases not matched to a gene: 9. Germline-derived CDR1 and CDR2 are SGHNT and YYREEE (reference sequence). The CDR3 is 16 amino acids. CDR3 region: CASSPGNRGLSYEQYF. The CDR3 DNA follows: TGTGCCAGCAGCCCGGGGAACAGGGGGCTTTCCTACGAGCAGTACTTC.

There are a few counts of this clone. The V and J genes are TRBV19 and TRBJ2-7, with 8 bases that match TRBD1. Trimming removed 6 bases from V and 3 bases from J; junction bases left unmatched: 4. Germline loops: CDR1 LNHDA, CDR2 SQIVND (reference sequence). The CDR3 spans 13 residues. The CDR3 region is CASRSGQGYEQYF. The CDR3 DNA reads TGTGCCAGTAGATCCGGACAGGGCTACGAGCAGTACTTC.

This clone was observed a few times. This chain uses TRBV19 with TRBJ2-7; tentative D call: TRBD2 (5 bases). Per the germline V gene, CDR1 is LNHDA and CDR2 is SQIVND (reference sequence). The CDR3 sequence is 13 residues long. Trimming removed 1 base at V and 3 bases at J, with 7 bases between. The CDR3 spells CASSIGGHYEQYF. CDR3 sequence (DNA): TGTGCCAGTAGTATAGGCGGGCACTACGAGCAGTACTTC.

CDR3 region: CASSSGINSYNEQFF. DNA for the CDR3: TGTGCCAGCAGCAGCGGGATTAACTCCTACAATGAGCAGTTCTTC. The V and J genes are TRBV5-4 and TRBJ2-1; 7 bases match TRBD2. V lost 4 bases, J lost 0 bases, and 4 bases stayed unmatched. CDR1 and CDR2 from the germline V gene are SGHNT and YYREEE (reference sequence). This CDR3 region has 15 residues. Full variable domain (missing parts from reference TRBV5-4 and TRBJ2-1): ETGVTQSPTHLIKTRGQQVTLRCSSQSGHNTVSWYQQALGQGPQFIFQYYREEENGRGNFPPRFSGLQFPNYSSELNVNALELDDSALYLCASSSGINSYNEQFFGPGTRLTVL.

V gene TRBV27 combines with J gene TRBJ1-1; unclear D gene. The germline V and J ends were trimmed by 2 bases and 5 bases, with 9 bases remaining between them. The CDR3 is made up of 13 amino acids. Germline V CDR1 and CDR2: MNHEY, SMNVEV (reference sequence). The CDR3, as DNA: TGTGCCAGCAGTTTAGGGGTCGTTACTGAAGCTTTCTTT. Translation: CASSLGVVTEAFF.

As DNA, the CDR3 is TGCGCCAGCAGCAGACCGGGTAGCGGGGAGCTGTTTTTT. Its protein is CASSRPGSGELFF. The chain recombines TRBV5-1 with TRBJ2-2; D unclear. Trimming left V 4 bases short and J 7 bases short, with 11 bases between. The CDR3 runs to 13 residues. The germline V gene encodes CDR1 SGHRS and CDR2 YFSETQ.

The V and J genes are TRBV30 and TRBJ2-1; perhaps D is TRBD1 or TRBD2 (6 bases each). CDR3 size: 13 residues. V shed 4 bases and J shed 7 bases, with 14 bases lying between them. Germline values: CDR1 GTSNPN, CDR2 SVGIG (reference sequence). The DNA for the CDR3 is TGTGCCTGGAAATTGGGGGGCCGGAATGAGCAGTTCTTC. Its translation is CAWKLGGRNEQFF. Full variable domain (missing parts from reference TRBV30 and TRBJ2-1): SQTIHQWPATLVQPVGSPLSLECTVEGTSNPNLYWYRQAAGRGLQLLFYSVGIGQISSEVPQNLSASRPQDRQFILSSKKLLLSDSGFYLCAWKLGGRNEQFFGPGTRLTVL.

The chain has TRBV4-3 and TRBJ1-1; 7 positions agree with TRBD1. V trimming: 0 bases; J trimming: 0 bases; junction bases outside the gene matches: 10. The CDR3 runs to 18 residues. Germline CDR1 reads LGHNA; CDR2 reads YSLEER. CDR3 residues: CASSQDQGGGVMNTEAFF. In DNA, the CDR3 is TGCGCCAGCAGCCAAGATCAGGGAGGGGGCGTTATGAACACTGAAGCTTTCTTT.

The chain combines TRBV11-3 with TRBJ2-3; 8 bases map to TRBD2. Germline values: CDR1 SGHNT, CDR2 YENEEA. The CDR3 contains 15 residues. With 3 bases clipped from V and 2 bases from J, the junction kept 4 bases outside the gene matches. The CDR3: CASSFGAGVTDTQYF. The CDR3 region has the DNA TGTGCCAGCAGCTTTGGAGCGGGAGTCACAGATACGCAGTATTTT.

This chain joins TRBV10-3 and TRBJ1-6; D is unresolved. Trimming removed 2 bases at V and 6 bases at J, with 17 bases between. This CDR3 is 17 amino acids long. Germline V gene sequence: CDR1 ENHRY, CDR2 SYGVKD. CDR3 sequence: CAISEGPLDGINSPLHF. Written as DNA, the CDR3 is TGTGCCATCAGTGAGGGCCCCCTCGATGGGATTAATTCACCCCTCCACTTT.

The chain couples TRBV5-1 to TRBJ2-7; no clear D. Germline CDR1 SGHRS, CDR2 YFSETQ. This CDR3 contains 14 residues. V lost 4 bases and J 0 bases, leaving 11 bases between the germline ends. In nucleotides, the CDR3 is TGCGCCAGCAGCCCTGCGAGGAGCTCCTACGAGCAGTACTTC. It encodes CASSPARSSYEQYF.

This clone occurred once. This CDR3 is CASSELYRQGIGNEQFF. CDR3 coding DNA: TGTGCCAGCAGTGAACTCTATCGACAGGGTATTGGAAATGAGCAGTTCTTC. This rearrangement joins TRBV25-1 to TRBJ2-1; 7 bases agree with TRBD1. Germline values: CDR1 MGHDK, CDR2 SYGVNS. V lost 2 bases, J lost 7 bases, and 14 bases stayed unmatched. This CDR3 is 17 amino acids long.

The chain carries TRBV4-2 and TRBJ1-2; perhaps TRBD1 as D (5 bases). The CDR3 has 16 residues. Germline V gives CDR1 LGHNA, CDR2 YNFKEQ. V gave up 0 bases and J gave up 9 bases, with 20 bases separating them. For the CDR3, the DNA is TGTGCCAGCAGCCAAGAGATGGGACCTTGGGCTGGGAGCTACACCTTC. Protein product: CASSQEMGPWAGSYTF.